This T cell receptor (beta chain) was sequenced for a study of blood T cell repertoires in COVID-19. About the research overall: The study drew acute and convalescent COVID-19 samples from the United States, Italy and Spain. PBMCs, B-cell-depleted T cells, or T cells were the source of the cDNA or gDNA that made up the material.

Trimming stripped 7 bases from V and 0 bases from J, with 9 bases between. CDR3 length equals 13 residues. Looked up from germline, CDR1 is ENHRY and CDR2 is SYGVKD. Authors' methods: Amplifying reference gene primers gave estimates of nucleated cell counts. Clones were read by immunoSEQ multiplex PCR, and TCRdb kept only the in-frame ones, dropping some. The DNA was the basis for D and trimming; V, J and clone size are from that table. The sample shows under 300,000 clones, 80% to 85% of them seen only once. The TCR sequence derives from a woman between 40 and 55 years old who had recovered from COVID-19. This chain links TRBV10-3 with TRBJ1-1; D ambiguous. Sequenced sample: peripheral blood. The CDR3 loop is CAITSDMNTEAFF. CDR3 bases: TGTGCCATCACATCAGACATGAACACTGAAGCTTTCTTT.